This T cell receptor beta chain is drawn from a study of shared clonotypes between healthy human individuals. Across the study: Donors, aged 18 to 49, were a couple of women and three men. Study-wide findings and caveats: Although depth was large, rarefaction showed that sequencing of the sorted subsets was incomplete.

For this clone: The antigen remains undetermined.

The donor cohort consisted entirely of Caucasian adults residing in Nashville, Tennessee. Study processing details: Filtering differed since immunoSEQ provided only junctions, with no quality scores. TCRdb's copy holds only in-frame clones and misses some; the assay was immunoSEQ multiplex PCR. V and J calls and clone size are given by that table; D and trimming were obtained from the DNA. Among over a million clones listed, 75% to 80% were seen once. The sample consisted of memory CD4+ T cells from PBMCs. Subset in this sample: CD45RA-negative fraction. The receptor was isolated from a man younger than 35 in good health. Some clones in this sample may be carry-over from other donors' samples.

CDR3 nucleotide sequence: TGTGCCAGCAGCATCTCCCGGGGGCACTATGGCTACACCTTC. Translating gives CASSISRGHYGYTF. The J gene is TRBJ1-2, the V gene TRBV28; D might be TRBD1 (6 bases). This CDR3 contains 14 residues. The germline V and J ends were trimmed by 6 bases and 3 bases, with 14 bases remaining between them. Germline V gene data show CDR1 as MDHEN and CDR2 as SYDVKM.